This is a list of T cell receptor beta chains from one sample in a study of blood T cell repertoires in COVID-19. Produced via immunoSEQ multiplex PCR; TCRdb's table is partial and in-frame only. Among more than 450,000 clones, around 90% were seen once, and the ten largest hold under 0.75%. Material for sequencing was PBMCs or T cells enriched from blood (not recorded which). The receptor set was obtained from a woman younger than 30 who had recovered from COVID-19. Both conserved end residues are part of each CDR3. Rows may omit the clone size; those that give it use once, few, many or a size class.

clone size	J gene	V gene	CDR3 protein
-	TRBJ1-2	TRBV9	CASSVADSANYGYTF
once	TRBJ2-7	TRBV11-3	CASSLDQNYEQYF
-	TRBJ2-5	TRBV6-1	CASSEPGHGETQYF
-	TRBJ1-1	TRBV28	CASGPGANTEAFF
few	TRBJ1-6	TRBV7-8	CASSLALGDIANSPLHF
-	TRBJ1-4	TRBV5-1	CASSPSTGQGEKLFF
-	TRBJ2-1	TRBV10-2	CAINNVTVYNEQFF
-	TRBJ1-3	TRBV5-1	CASSRGSSGNTIYF
-	TRBJ2-1	TRBV5-4	CASTNLPPSNEQFF
-	TRBJ1-1	TRBV24-1	CATSDPRTGGTEAFF
-	TRBJ1-1	TRBV2	CASSSGEGTEAFF
-	TRBJ1-5	TRBV11-2	CASSLSYSNQPQHF
few	TRBJ2-1	TRBV2	CASSESGWSSYNEQFF
-	TRBJ1-5	TRBV30	CAWSSGDQPQHF
-	TRBJ2-7	TRBV3-1/TRBV3-2	CASSQDRDSPYEQYF
-	TRBJ1-1	TRBV5-1	CASSFRGRRAEAFF
-	TRBJ1-1	TRBV27	CASNRRRDAPAEAFF
-	TRBJ2-2	TRBV27	CASSLFEGAYTGELFF
-	TRBJ1-1	TRBV2	CASSEARSPRAFF
-	TRBJ2-5	TRBV6-5	CASSSGAGTQETQYF
-	TRBJ2-1	TRBV10-3	CAISPTGGTGEQFF
-	TRBJ2-5	TRBV7-9	CASSVPGGADLETQYF
-	TRBJ1-1	TRBV24-1	CATSDRGNTEAFF
-	TRBJ2-3	TRBV30	CAWKGGTASFTDTQYF
-	TRBJ2-2	TRBV7-2	CASSFLDRIDSGELFF
-	TRBJ1-5	TRBV2	CASGAETGSSQPQHF
-	TRBJ1-1	TRBV5-1	CASTPPGDTEAFF
-	TRBJ2-5	TRBV2	CASSETEETQYF
-	TRBJ1-2	TRBV2	CAIPLGGQGYTF
once	TRBJ2-7	TRBV24-1	CATSDGTGEQYF
-	TRBJ2-5	TRBV9	CASSVGLAGGETQYF
-	TRBJ2-5	TRBV9	CASSVGLEETQYF
-	TRBJ1-1	TRBV29-1	CSSMNTEAFF
-	TRBJ1-1	TRBV19	CASSMPGQGSNTEAFF
few	TRBJ1-1	TRBV30	CAWSVGALWTEAFF
-	TRBJ2-5	TRBV5-4	CASSSYPTSGGQETQYF
-	TRBJ2-4	TRBV19	CASSLAGGTEANIQYF